This T cell receptor beta chain was found in a study of control samples from healthy donors and cancer patients. CDR1 is SQVTM, CDR2 ANQGSEA, per germline. CDR3 length equals 15 residues. V was shortened by 4 bases and J by 0 bases, with 15 bases between the two germline ends. Here immunoSEQ multiplex PCR was the method, and the copy in TCRdb shows in-frame clones only, minus some. The sample lists fewer than 70,000 clones; 94% were seen once. As for this clone: This sample includes further DNA sequences coding for the same CDR3.

Sample: blood. The chain carries TRBV29-1 and TRBJ1-1; D unresolved. The origin of this receptor is a man aged 25-45 years in good health. The CDR3: CSVGGEVGLNTEAFF. The CDR3 DNA follows: TGCAGCGTTGGTGGGGAAGTCGGACTGAACACTGAAGCTTTCTTT.